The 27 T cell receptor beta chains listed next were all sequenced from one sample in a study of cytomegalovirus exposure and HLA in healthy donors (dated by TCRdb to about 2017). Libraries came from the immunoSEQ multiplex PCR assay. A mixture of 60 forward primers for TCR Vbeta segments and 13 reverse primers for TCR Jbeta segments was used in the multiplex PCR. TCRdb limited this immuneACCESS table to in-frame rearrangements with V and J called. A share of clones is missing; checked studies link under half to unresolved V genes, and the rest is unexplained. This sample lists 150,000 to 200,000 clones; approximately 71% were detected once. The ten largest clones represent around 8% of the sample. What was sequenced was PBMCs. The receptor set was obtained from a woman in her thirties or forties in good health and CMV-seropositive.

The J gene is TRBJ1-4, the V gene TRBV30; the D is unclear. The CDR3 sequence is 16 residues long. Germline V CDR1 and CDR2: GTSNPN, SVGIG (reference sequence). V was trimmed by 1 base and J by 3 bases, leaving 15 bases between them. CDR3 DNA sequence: TGTGCCTGGAGTGGTCGGTTTTTAGCGGCTAATGAAAAACTGTTTTTT. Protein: CAWSGRFLAANEKLFF.

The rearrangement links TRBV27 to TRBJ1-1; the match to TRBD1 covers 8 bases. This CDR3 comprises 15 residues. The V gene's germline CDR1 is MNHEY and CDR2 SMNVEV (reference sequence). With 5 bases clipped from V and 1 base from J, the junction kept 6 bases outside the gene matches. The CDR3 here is CASSRGTGWNTEAFF. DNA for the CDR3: TGTGCCAGCAGTAGAGGGACAGGCTGGAACACTGAAGCTTTCTTT.

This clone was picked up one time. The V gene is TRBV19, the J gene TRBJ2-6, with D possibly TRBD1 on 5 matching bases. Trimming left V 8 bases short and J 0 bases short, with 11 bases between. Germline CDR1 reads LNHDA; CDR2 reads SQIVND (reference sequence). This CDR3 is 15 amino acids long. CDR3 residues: CASREQVSGANVLTF. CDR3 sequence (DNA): TGTGCCAGTCGAGAACAGGTCTCTGGGGCCAACGTCCTGACTTTC.

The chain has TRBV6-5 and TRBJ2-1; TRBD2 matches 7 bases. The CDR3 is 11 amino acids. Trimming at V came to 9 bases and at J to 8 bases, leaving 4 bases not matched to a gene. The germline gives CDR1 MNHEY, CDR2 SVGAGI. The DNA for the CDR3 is TGTGCCAGGGCGGGAGCAGATGAGCAGTTCTTC. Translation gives CARAGADEQFF.

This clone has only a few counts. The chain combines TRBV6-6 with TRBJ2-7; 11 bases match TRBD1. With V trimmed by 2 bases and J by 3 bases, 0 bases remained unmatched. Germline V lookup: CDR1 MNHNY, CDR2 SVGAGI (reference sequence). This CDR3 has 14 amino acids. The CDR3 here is CASSYGTGGYEQYF. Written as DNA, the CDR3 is TGTGCCAGCAGTTACGGGACAGGGGGCTACGAGCAGTACTTC.

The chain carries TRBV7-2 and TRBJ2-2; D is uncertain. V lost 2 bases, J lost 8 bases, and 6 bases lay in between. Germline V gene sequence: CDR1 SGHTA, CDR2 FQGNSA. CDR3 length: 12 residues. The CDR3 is CASSLQEGELFF. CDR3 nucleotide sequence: TGTGCCAGCAGCTTACAAGAGGGGGAGCTGTTTTTT.

The CDR3, as DNA: TGCAGCGTTCCCGGGGGCAGGGGGCGTAGGCCCTATGGCTACACCTTC. Its protein is CSVPGGRGRRPYGYTF. The J gene is TRBJ1-2, the V gene TRBV29-1; 8 bases align to TRBD1. Germline V gives CDR1 SQVTM, CDR2 ANQGSEA. This CDR3 contains 16 residues. V shed 5 bases, J shed 4 bases, and the junction held 15 bases outside the gene matches. The full variable domain, with the rest looked up from reference TRBV29-1 and TRBJ1-2, is SAVISQKPSRDICQRGTSLTIQCQVDSQVTMMFWYRQQPGQSLTLIATANQGSEATYESGFVIDKFPISRPNLTFSTLTVSNMSPEDSSIYLCSVPGGRGRRPYGYTFGSGTRLTVV.

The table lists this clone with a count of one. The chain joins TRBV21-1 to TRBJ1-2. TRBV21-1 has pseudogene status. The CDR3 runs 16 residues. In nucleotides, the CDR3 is TGTGCCAGCAGCCGTCCGTTTGCCCCCGGAGTATATGGCTACACCTTC. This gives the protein CASSRPFAPGVYGYTF.

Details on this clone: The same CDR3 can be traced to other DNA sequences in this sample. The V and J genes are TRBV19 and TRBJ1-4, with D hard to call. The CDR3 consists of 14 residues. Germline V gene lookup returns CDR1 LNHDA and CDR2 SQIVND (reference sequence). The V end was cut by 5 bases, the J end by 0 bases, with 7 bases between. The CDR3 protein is CASSYSATNEKLFF. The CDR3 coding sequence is TGTGCCAGTAGTTACTCCGCAACTAATGAAAAACTGTTTTTT.

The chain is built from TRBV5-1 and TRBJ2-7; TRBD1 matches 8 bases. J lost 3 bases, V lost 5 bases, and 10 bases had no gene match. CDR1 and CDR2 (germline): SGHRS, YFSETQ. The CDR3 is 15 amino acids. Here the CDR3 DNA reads TGCGCCAGCAGGACCCTGGACAGGGTAAACTACGAGCAGTACTTC. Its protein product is CASRTLDRVNYEQYF.

CDR3: CAWVRPGTSDNRVYF. Here the CDR3 DNA reads TGTGCCTGGGTAAGACCCGGGACTAGCGACAACCGGGTGTACTTC. V is TRBV30 and J is TRBJ2-7, with 10 bases that match TRBD2. V shed 5 bases, J shed 12 bases, and the junction held 19 bases outside the gene matches. The CDR3 covers 15 residues. Germline assignment: CDR1 GTSNPN and CDR2 SVGIG (reference sequence).

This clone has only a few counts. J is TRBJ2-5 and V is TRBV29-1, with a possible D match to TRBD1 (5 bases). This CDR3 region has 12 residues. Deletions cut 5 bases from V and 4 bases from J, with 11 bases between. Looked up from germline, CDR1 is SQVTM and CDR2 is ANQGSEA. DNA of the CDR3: TGCAGCGTTTTGGGGCAGGGAGAGACCCAGTACTTC. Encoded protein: CSVLGQGETQYF.

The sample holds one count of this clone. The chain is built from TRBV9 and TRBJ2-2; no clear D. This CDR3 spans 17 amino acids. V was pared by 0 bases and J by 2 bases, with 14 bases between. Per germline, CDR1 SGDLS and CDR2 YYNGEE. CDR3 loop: CASSVARQIFNTGELFF. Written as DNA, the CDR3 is TGTGCCAGCAGCGTAGCTAGGCAGATATTTAACACCGGGGAGCTGTTTTTT.

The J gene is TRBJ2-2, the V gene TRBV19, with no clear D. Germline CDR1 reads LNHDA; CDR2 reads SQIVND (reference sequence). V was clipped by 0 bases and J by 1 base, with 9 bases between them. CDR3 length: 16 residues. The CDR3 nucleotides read TGTGCCAGTAGTATAGATTATAGCTGGAACACCGGGGAGCTGTTTTTT. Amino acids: CASSIDYSWNTGELFF.

The DNA for the CDR3 is TGTGCCAGCAGCGGGCACCGGGGACTAGCGGGAATCATTGAGCAGTTCTTC. Its translation is CASSGHRGLAGIIEQFF. The J gene is TRBJ2-1, the V gene TRBV14; 13 bases line up with TRBD2. V was clipped by 5 bases and J by 9 bases; unmatched bases: 13. The CDR3 has 17 residues. Germline V gene data show CDR1 as SGHDN and CDR2 as FVKESK.

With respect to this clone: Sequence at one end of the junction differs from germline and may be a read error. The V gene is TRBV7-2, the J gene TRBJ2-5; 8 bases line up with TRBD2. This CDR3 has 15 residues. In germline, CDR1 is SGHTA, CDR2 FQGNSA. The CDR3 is CASRTTSGAQEAQYF. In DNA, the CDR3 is TGTGCCAGCAGAACAACTAGCGGAGCACAAGAGGCCCAGTACTTC.

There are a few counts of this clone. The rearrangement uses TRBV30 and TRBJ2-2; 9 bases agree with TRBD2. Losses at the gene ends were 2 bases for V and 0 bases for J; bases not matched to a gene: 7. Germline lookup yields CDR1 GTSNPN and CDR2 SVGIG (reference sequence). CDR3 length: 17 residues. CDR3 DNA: TGTGCCTGGAGTACCTCCGGACTAGCGTCGAACACCGGGGAGCTGTTTTTT. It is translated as CAWSTSGLASNTGELFF.

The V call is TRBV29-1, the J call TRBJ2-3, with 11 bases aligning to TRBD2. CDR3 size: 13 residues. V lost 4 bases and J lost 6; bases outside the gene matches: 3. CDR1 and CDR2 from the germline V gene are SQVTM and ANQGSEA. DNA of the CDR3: TGCAGCGTTGGACTAGCGGGGTGGGATACGCAGTATTTT. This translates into CSVGLAGWDTQYF.

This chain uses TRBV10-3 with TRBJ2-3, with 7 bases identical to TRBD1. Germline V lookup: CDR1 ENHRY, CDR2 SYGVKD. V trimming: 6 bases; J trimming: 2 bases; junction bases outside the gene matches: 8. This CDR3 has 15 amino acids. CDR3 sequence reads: CAIRPGQDITDTQYF. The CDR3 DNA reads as TGTGCCATCAGGCCCGGACAGGACATCACAGATACGCAGTATTTT.

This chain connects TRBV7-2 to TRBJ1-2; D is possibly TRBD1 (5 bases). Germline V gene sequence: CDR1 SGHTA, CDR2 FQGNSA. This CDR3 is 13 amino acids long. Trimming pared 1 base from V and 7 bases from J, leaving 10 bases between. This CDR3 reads CASSLVSGGGYTF. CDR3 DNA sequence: TGTGCCAGCAGCTTAGTATCGGGGGGTGGCTACACCTTC.

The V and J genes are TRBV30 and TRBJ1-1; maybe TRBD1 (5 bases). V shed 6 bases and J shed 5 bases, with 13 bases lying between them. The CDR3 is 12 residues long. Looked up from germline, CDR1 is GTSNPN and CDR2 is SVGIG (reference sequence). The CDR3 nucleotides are TGTGCCTGTGGGGCCGGGCGGACTGAAGCTTTCTTT. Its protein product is CACGAGRTEAFF.

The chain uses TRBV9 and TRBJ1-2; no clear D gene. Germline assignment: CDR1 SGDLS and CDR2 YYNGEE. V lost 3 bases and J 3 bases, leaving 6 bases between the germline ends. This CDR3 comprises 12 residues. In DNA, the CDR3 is TGTGCCAGCAGCGCCGGTTACTATGGCTACACCTTC. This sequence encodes CASSAGYYGYTF. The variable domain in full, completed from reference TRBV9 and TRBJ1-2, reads DSGVTQTPKHLITATGQRVTLRCSPRSGDLSVYWYQQSLDQGLQFLIQYYNGEERAKGNILERFSAQQFPDLHSELNLSSLELGDSALYFCASSAGYYGYTFGSGTRLTVV.

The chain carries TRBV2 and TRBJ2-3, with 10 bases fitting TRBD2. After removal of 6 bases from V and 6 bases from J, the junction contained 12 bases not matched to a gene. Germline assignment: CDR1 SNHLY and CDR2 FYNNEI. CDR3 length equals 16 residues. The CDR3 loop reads CASRERLAGGLDTQYF. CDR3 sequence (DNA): TGTGCCAGCAGGGAAAGACTAGCGGGCGGTTTGGATACGCAGTATTTT.

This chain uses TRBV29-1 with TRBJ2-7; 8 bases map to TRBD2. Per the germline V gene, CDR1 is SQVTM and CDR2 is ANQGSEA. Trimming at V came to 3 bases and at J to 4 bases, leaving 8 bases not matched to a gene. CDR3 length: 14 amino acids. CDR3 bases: TGCAGCGTTGACGGGCTAGCGGGTAAATACGAGCAGTACTTC. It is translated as CSVDGLAGKYEQYF.

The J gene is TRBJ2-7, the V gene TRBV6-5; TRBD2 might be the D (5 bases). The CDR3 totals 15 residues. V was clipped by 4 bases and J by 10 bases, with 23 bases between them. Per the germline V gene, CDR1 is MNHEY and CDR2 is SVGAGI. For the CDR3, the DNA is TGTGCCAGCAGTTCAAGCGGTACACACGAGGGCAATCAGTACTTC. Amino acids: CASSSSGTHEGNQYF.

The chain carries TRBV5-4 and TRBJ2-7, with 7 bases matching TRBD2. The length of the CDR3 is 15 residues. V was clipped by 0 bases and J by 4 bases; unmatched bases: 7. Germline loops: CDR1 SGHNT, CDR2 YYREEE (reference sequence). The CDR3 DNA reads TGTGCCAGCAGCTTGGGTGTGGGAGCGGGGTACGAGCAGTACTTC. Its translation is CASSLGVGAGYEQYF. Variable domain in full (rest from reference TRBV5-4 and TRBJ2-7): ETGVTQSPTHLIKTRGQQVTLRCSSQSGHNTVSWYQQALGQGPQFIFQYYREEENGRGNFPPRFSGLQFPNYSSELNVNALELDDSALYLCASSLGVGAGYEQYFGPGTRLTVT.

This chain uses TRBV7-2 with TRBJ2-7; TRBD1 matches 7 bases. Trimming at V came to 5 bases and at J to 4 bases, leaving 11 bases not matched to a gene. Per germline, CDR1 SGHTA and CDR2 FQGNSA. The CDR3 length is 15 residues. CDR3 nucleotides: TGTGCCAGCAGCATGTTTCTAGGACAGGCGTACGAGCAGTACTTC. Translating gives CASSMFLGQAYEQYF.